This T cell receptor beta chain derives from a study of T cells in Graves' hyperthyroidism and ophthalmopathy. From RNA transcripts, TCR beta CDR3 regions were amplified. TCR CDR3 underwent first-round RT-PCR with the HTBI primer set. From the multiplex PCR reads, TCRdb called clonotypes with MiXCR, one entry per CDR3 protein. The repertoire includes about 380,000 distinct CDR3 sequences, roughly 14% of them detected once, and approximately 10% sits in the top ten. Overall study findings and caveats: Ophthalmopathy prediction by the model preceded onset by a median approximately 6.9 months.

With respect to this clonotype: Its matching antigen is unknown.

The CDR3 is 15 amino acids. The germline V gene encodes CDR1 MNHNS and CDR2 SASEGT. V was clipped by 5 bases and J by 8 bases, with 19 bases between them. Sequencing was done on a sample of blood. This rearrangement joins TRBV6-1 to TRBJ2-1; maybe TRBD1 (7 bases). This clonotype originated in a woman aged 60-70 years with Graves' hyperthyroidism. For the CDR3, the DNA is TGTGCCAGCAGTCGCGGGGAGACAGGGCGGGATGAGCAGTTCTTC. Its protein product is CASSRGETGRDEQFF.